The 26 T cell receptor beta chains listed next were all sequenced from one sample in a study of blood T cell repertoires in COVID-19 (dated by TCRdb to about 2020). Libraries were built with the immunoSEQ multiplex PCR assay. The clones in this table, taken by TCRdb from immuneACCESS, are in-frame only. Not every clone is retained; where verified, under half of the shortfall comes from an unresolved V gene, and the cause of the rest is unknown. The sample includes roughly 66,000 clones, with 70% to 85% observed a single time. The ten largest clones represent just over 6.5% of the sample. The sample comprised peripheral blood. The source of these receptors is a man aged 55 to 69 with acute or convalescent COVID-19.

This sequence joins TRBV6-4 and TRBJ1-1, with TRBD1 matching 7 bases. The V gene's germline CDR1 is MRHNA and CDR2 SNTAGT. Trimming cost V 5 bases and J 1 base; bases outside gene matches: 1. The CDR3 spans 13 residues. CDR3 nucleotides: TGTGCCAGCAGTAGACAGGGGAACACTGAAGCTTTCTTT. It yields the protein CASSRQGNTEAFF.

V is TRBV20-1 and J is TRBJ2-3; 9 bases agree with TRBD2. The CDR3 consists of 15 residues. Germline V CDR1 and CDR2: DFQATT, SNEGSKA (reference sequence). The J segment lost 3 bases and the V segment lost 3 bases, leaving 7 bases of the junction unmatched. This CDR3 is CSASIGGGVTDTQYF. The CDR3 DNA reads TGCAGTGCTAGTATCGGCGGGGGGGTAACAGATACGCAGTATTTT.

This clone was counted a single time. V and J are TRBV18 and TRBJ2-7, with TRBD1 identical over 9 bases. V was clipped by 4 bases and J by 5 bases; unmatched bases: 9. The CDR3 is made up of 15 amino acids. Per germline, CDR1 KGHSH and CDR2 LQKENI. This CDR3 is CASSRRQGGGDEQYF. In DNA, the CDR3 is TGTGCCAGCTCACGAAGACAGGGGGGCGGCGACGAGCAGTACTTC.

The V and J genes are TRBV19 and TRBJ1-1; D is uncertain. This CDR3 has 15 residues. Trimming shortened V by 3 bases and J by 4 bases, and 15 bases separated the two germline ends. The germline CDR1 and CDR2 sequences are LNHDA and SQIVND (reference sequence). CDR3 nucleotide sequence: TGTGCCAGTAGTATCACGGGTATTGGGAGCACTGAAGCTTTCTTT. This codes for CASSITGIGSTEAFF.

This clone was observed a few times. This chain uses TRBV2 with TRBJ2-7, with D possibly being TRBD1 (7 bases). The germline V gene has CDR1 SNHLY and CDR2 FYNNEI. V shed 7 bases and J shed 9 bases, with 16 bases lying between them. The CDR3 contains 12 residues. CDR3 sequence (DNA): TGTGCCAGCAAGCAGGGGGGCGGGTGGCAGTACGTC. It encodes CASKQGGGWQYV.

The J gene is TRBJ2-5, the V gene TRBV30, with 8 bases that match TRBD2. The CDR3 sequence is 16 residues long. From germline, CDR1 is GTSNPN and CDR2 SVGIG (reference sequence). V was clipped by 2 bases and J by 2 bases; unmatched bases: 10. The CDR3 sequence is CAWSPKVAGMQETQYF. The CDR3 region has the DNA TGTGCCTGGAGTCCGAAGGTAGCGGGGATGCAAGAGACCCAGTACTTC.

A few counts support this clone. The chain joins TRBV5-5 to TRBJ1-1; D gene uncertain. Germline assignment: CDR1 SGHKS and CDR2 YYEKEE (reference sequence). The CDR3 totals 13 residues. The V and J ends lost 0 bases and 2 bases respectively, with 5 bases between them. The CDR3 reads CASSLGANTEAFF. The CDR3 nucleotides read TGTGCCAGCAGCTTGGGAGCCAACACTGAAGCTTTCTTT. The entire variable domain, with the rest obtained from reference TRBV5-5 and TRBJ1-1, is as follows: DAGVTQSPTHLIKTRGQQVTLRCSPISGHKSVSWYQQVLGQGPQFIFQYYEKEERGRGNFPDRFSARQFPNYSSELNVNALLLGDSALYLCASSLGANTEAFFGQGTRLTVV.

This sequence joins TRBV11-3 and TRBJ2-5; D perhaps matches TRBD1 (6 bases). The germline V and J ends were trimmed by 1 base and 2 bases, with 8 bases remaining between them. This CDR3 has 14 amino acids. Germline V gene lookup returns CDR1 SGHNT and CDR2 YENEEA. CDR3 region: CASSLVTGQETQYF. CDR3 nucleotides: TGTGCCAGCAGCTTAGTTACAGGGCAAGAGACCCAGTACTTC.

The CDR3 nucleotides read TGCGCCAGCAGCCAAGCAGGTGGGTCCACGCAGTATTTT. This translates into CASSQAGGSTQYF. The chain recombines TRBV4-3 with TRBJ2-3; D not resolved. Trimming pared 1 base from V and 9 bases from J, leaving 11 bases between. In germline, CDR1 is LGHNA, CDR2 YSLEER. This CDR3 is 13 amino acids long.

The rearrangement joins TRBV2 to TRBJ1-2; D perhaps matches TRBD1 (5 bases). Trimming removed 7 bases from V and 3 bases from J, with 6 bases in between. The V gene's germline CDR1 is SNHLY and CDR2 FYNNEI. The CDR3 covers 11 residues. DNA of the CDR3: TGTGCCAGCACCAGGGACTATGGCTACACCTTC. The encoded protein is CASTRDYGYTF.

The chain links TRBV9 to TRBJ1-1; 9 nucleotides line up with TRBD1. This CDR3 has 15 residues. Trimming at V came to 2 bases and at J to 0 bases, leaving 2 bases not matched to a gene. Per the germline V gene, CDR1 is SGDLS and CDR2 is YYNGEE. The CDR3: CASSVTGGVNTEAFF. Here the CDR3 DNA reads TGTGCCAGCAGCGTGACAGGGGGAGTGAACACTGAAGCTTTCTTT.

V and J are TRBV6-6 and TRBJ2-1, with 7 bases aligning to TRBD2. After removal of 0 bases from V and 12 bases from J, the junction contained 2 bases not matched to a gene. In germline, CDR1 is MNHNY, CDR2 SVGAGI (reference sequence). The CDR3 covers 12 residues. The CDR3 nucleotides read TGTGCCAGCAGTTACTCTGGGGGGGTGCAGTTCTTC. It codes for CASSYSGGVQFF.

The chain couples TRBV30 to TRBJ2-5, with a weak D call TRBD1 (6 bases). V was shortened by 0 bases and J by 1 base, with 9 bases between the two germline ends. The germline V gene has CDR1 GTSNPN and CDR2 SVGIG (reference sequence). The CDR3 is 14 amino acids. This CDR3 reads CAWSVLGAQETQYF. The CDR3 nucleotides read TGTGCCTGGAGTGTTTTGGGGGCCCAAGAGACCCAGTACTTC.

CDR3 amino acids: CASSGGQGWAETQYF. The CDR3 DNA is TGTGCCAGCAGTGGAGGACAGGGATGGGCAGAGACCCAGTACTTC. The chain couples TRBV25-1 to TRBJ2-5; 8 nucleotides match TRBD1. J lost 4 bases, V lost 4 bases, and 8 bases had no gene match. Per the germline V gene, CDR1 is MGHDK and CDR2 is SYGVNS. The CDR3 consists of 15 residues.

The chain couples TRBV7-2 to TRBJ1-5; 9 bases match TRBD1. Germline V gives CDR1 SGHTA, CDR2 FQGNSA. The CDR3 consists of 16 residues. Germline trimming cut 3 bases from V and 6 bases from J; bases unmatched to any gene: 9. This CDR3 is CASSLFGQGFGQPQHF. The CDR3 coding sequence is TGTGCCAGCAGCTTGTTTGGACAGGGGTTCGGTCAGCCCCAGCATTTT.

The CDR3 here is CASSIARLPNYEQYF. Written as DNA, the CDR3 is TGTGCCAGTAGTATAGCCAGACTCCCGAACTACGAGCAGTACTTC. The J gene is TRBJ2-7, the V gene TRBV19; D unclear. The length of the CDR3 is 15 residues. V lost 1 base, J lost 3 bases, and 13 bases lay in between. From germline, CDR1 is LNHDA and CDR2 SQIVND (reference sequence).

The CDR3 sequence is CASSPGQGAYNEQFF. CDR3 sequence (DNA): TGTGCCAGTAGTCCGGGACAGGGGGCATACAATGAGCAGTTCTTC. V gene TRBV19 combines with J gene TRBJ2-1, with 12 bases that match TRBD1. Germline-derived CDR1 and CDR2 are LNHDA and SQIVND (reference sequence). The CDR3 has 15 residues. The V gene end was trimmed by 5 bases and the J gene end by 4 bases; junction bases not matched to a gene: 3.

This chain connects TRBV2 to TRBJ2-1, with 8 bases fitting TRBD1. The germline V gene encodes CDR1 SNHLY and CDR2 FYNNEI. CDR3 size: 14 residues. V shed 6 bases and J 1 base; nucleotides not matched to a gene: 2. Here the CDR3 reads CASSRDRSYNEQFF. The CDR3 bases are TGTGCCAGCAGCCGGGACAGGTCCTACAATGAGCAGTTCTTC.

V and J are TRBV7-2 and TRBJ1-1; 10 positions agree with TRBD1. CDR1 SGHTA and CDR2 FQGNSA come from the germline V gene. V shed 5 bases, J shed 6 bases, and the junction held 9 bases outside the gene matches. The CDR3 loop spans 15 amino acids. In DNA, the CDR3 is TGTGCCAGCAGCCCACAGACAGGGGGCGAGGCTGAAGCTTTCTTT. Translated, it gives CASSPQTGGEAEAFF.

CDR3 in amino acids: CASRAGPAGTQHF. The CDR3 DNA sequence: TGTGCCAGCCGGGCAGGGCCCGCGGGGACCCAGCATTTT. This chain connects TRBV3-1 (or the pseudogene TRBV3-2) to TRBJ1-5, with D perhaps matching TRBD1 (5 bases). V lost 8 bases to trimming and J lost 11 bases, with 19 bases between them. Germline lookup yields CDR1 LGHDT and CDR2 YNNKEL (reference sequence). The CDR3 runs to 13 residues.

This chain links TRBV7-8 with TRBJ1-2; 9 nucleotides align to TRBD1. The length of the CDR3 is 14 residues. CDR1 and CDR2 (germline): SGHVS, FQNEAQ. J was trimmed by 9 bases and V by 2 bases; bases with no gene match: 7. CDR3 residues: CASSLTGTGTRYTF. The DNA of the CDR3 is TGTGCCAGCAGCTTAACCGGGACAGGGACTCGCTACACCTTC.

The rearrangement uses TRBV12-3 or TRBV12-4 and TRBJ1-2, with no clear D. Between the trimmed V and J ends, which lost 3 bases and 5 bases, there was a span of 4 bases. CDR3 length equals 11 residues. In nucleotides, the CDR3 is TGTGCCAGCAGTTTTCCGTATGGCTACACCTTC. Translation gives CASSFPYGYTF.

The V gene is TRBV5-1, the J gene TRBJ2-3; 7 bases are shared with TRBD2. Unmatched junction bases numbered 7, after V lost 3 bases and J lost 0 bases. The CDR3 is 16 residues long. The germline gives CDR1 SGHRS, CDR2 YFSETQ. The CDR3: CASSSRDGGSTDTQYF. The CDR3 region has the DNA TGCGCCAGCAGCTCGCGTGACGGGGGGAGCACAGATACGCAGTATTTT.

This sequence joins TRBV7-2 and TRBJ2-1; 15 bases match TRBD2. V gave up 4 bases and J gave up 9 bases; unmatched junction bases: 10. The CDR3 is 17 residues long. Germline lookup yields CDR1 SGHTA and CDR2 FQGNSA. Written as DNA, the CDR3 is TGTGCCAGCAGCTCACGGACTAGCGGGGGGGAGGGCGGTGAGCAGTTCTTC. This sequence encodes CASSSRTSGGEGGEQFF.

This clone was counted only a few times. J is TRBJ2-1 and V is TRBV11-3, with TRBD1 as a possible D gene (7 bases). The V gene lost 5 bases and the J gene lost 5 bases, with 16 bases spanning the gap. CDR3 size: 15 residues. In germline, CDR1 is SGHNT, CDR2 YENEEA. In nucleotides, the CDR3 is TGTGCCAGCAGCCCAGGGGGAGGAAAGAACAATGAGCAGTTCTTC. It translates to CASSPGGGKNNEQFF.

V is TRBV19 and J is TRBJ2-3, with unresolved D. Germline CDR1 and CDR2: LNHDA and SQIVND (reference sequence). CDR3 length: 17 amino acids. Trimming left V 7 bases short and J 0 bases short, with 20 bases between. Here the CDR3 DNA reads TGTGCCAGTACTCAGACCCACAGATCCCCTAGCACAGATACGCAGTATTTT. It encodes CASTQTHRSPSTDTQYF.